Listed below are T cell receptor beta chains from one sample, sequenced in a study of blood T cell repertoires in COVID-19. Some clones are missing from TCRdb's copy, which holds only in-frame ones; the method was immunoSEQ multiplex PCR. The sample lists 130,000 to 150,000 clones, approximately 80% occurring once. Sequencing was carried out using peripheral blood. The receptors here all came from a human donor in a cohort sampled during active COVID-19. The CDR3 runs from the conserved cysteine through the conserved F or W. D genes are given only for firm matches. Rows give clone size only sometimes, using once, few, many, or a class for an expanded clone.

J gene: TRBJ2-5
D gene: -
clone size: few
V gene: TRBV5-1
CDR3 protein: CASRGGYGQETQYF
CDR3 DNA: TGCGCCAGCAGAGGGGGATACGGCCAAGAGACCCAGTACTTC

J gene: TRBJ1-4
D gene: -
clone size: -
V gene: TRBV5-6
CDR3 protein: CASSTGTNEKLFF
CDR3 DNA: TGTGCCAGCAGCACCGGGACAAACGAAAAACTGTTTTTT

J gene: TRBJ2-5
D gene: TRBD1
clone size: once
V gene: TRBV7-8
CDR3 protein: CASSPGQGQETQYF
CDR3 DNA: TGTGCCAGCAGCCCCGGACAGGGACAAGAGACCCAGTACTTC

J gene: TRBJ2-6
D gene: -
clone size: -
V gene: TRBV28
CDR3 protein: CASGGTALSGANVLTF
CDR3 DNA: TGTGCCAGCGGGGGGACAGCCCTCTCTGGGGCCAACGTCCTGACTTTC

J gene: TRBJ1-6
D gene: -
clone size: -
V gene: TRBV28
CDR3 protein: CASSSAATRNDSPLHF
CDR3 DNA: TGTGCCAGCAGTTCGGCGGCCACAAGGAATGATTCACCCCTCCACTTT

J gene: TRBJ2-1
D gene: TRBD1
clone size: -
V gene: TRBV9
CDR3 protein: CASSVEIPQPGQGADEQFF
CDR3 DNA: TGTGCCAGCAGCGTAGAGATCCCCCAGCCGGGACAGGGGGCCGATGAGCAGTTCTTC

J gene: TRBJ2-1
D gene: -
clone size: few
V gene: TRBV6-4
CDR3 protein: CASSDAPGTSYNEQFF
CDR3 DNA: TGTGCCAGCAGTGACGCGCCCGGGACTTCCTACAATGAGCAGTTCTTC

J gene: TRBJ2-3
D gene: TRBD1
clone size: -
V gene: TRBV5-4
CDR3 protein: CASSTPTGATDTQYF
CDR3 DNA: TGTGCCAGCAGCACCCCGACAGGGGCCACAGATACGCAGTATTTT

J gene: TRBJ1-1
D gene: TRBD1
clone size: few
V gene: TRBV18
CDR3 protein: CASSPRQGEGNTEAFF
CDR3 DNA: TGTGCCAGCTCACCTAGACAGGGCGAGGGAAACACTGAAGCTTTCTTT

J gene: TRBJ1-2
D gene: -
clone size: -
V gene: TRBV24-1
CDR3 protein: CATSDNTGSYGYTF
CDR3 DNA: TGTGCCACCAGTGATAACACAGGTTCTTATGGCTACACCTTC

J gene: TRBJ2-3
D gene: TRBD1
clone size: -
V gene: TRBV27
CDR3 protein: CASSYKGDRWGDTQYF
CDR3 DNA: TGTGCCAGCAGTTACAAAGGGGACAGGTGGGGGGATACGCAGTATTTT

J gene: TRBJ2-7
D gene: -
clone size: once
V gene: TRBV6-2/TRBV6-3
CDR3 protein: CASSYGLGVGEQYF
CDR3 DNA: TGTGCCAGCAGTTACGGGCTCGGGGTAGGCGAGCAGTACTTC

J gene: TRBJ2-5
D gene: TRBD2
clone size: -
V gene: TRBV7-9
CDR3 protein: CASSNRLAGGETQYF
CDR3 DNA: TGTGCCAGCAGCAACAGACTAGCGGGGGGGGAGACCCAGTACTTC

J gene: TRBJ2-1
D gene: TRBD2
clone size: -
V gene: TRBV28
CDR3 protein: CASSLVGTSGANEQFF
CDR3 DNA: TGTGCCAGCAGTTTAGTTGGGACTAGCGGGGCCAATGAGCAGTTCTTC

J gene: TRBJ2-7
D gene: TRBD1
clone size: once
V gene: TRBV18
CDR3 protein: CASSPRQGADEQYF
CDR3 DNA: TGTGCCAGCTCACCACGACAGGGGGCCGACGAGCAGTACTTC

J gene: TRBJ1-2
D gene: -
clone size: -
V gene: TRBV5-1
CDR3 protein: CASNPLGASGYTF
CDR3 DNA: TGCGCCAGCAACCCACTGGGGGCGAGTGGCTACACCTTC

J gene: TRBJ2-1
D gene: TRBD2
clone size: -
V gene: TRBV7-2
CDR3 protein: CASSFGLGVANEQFF
CDR3 DNA: TGTGCCAGCAGCTTTGGACTAGGAGTTGCCAATGAGCAGTTCTTC

J gene: TRBJ2-7
D gene: -
clone size: -
V gene: TRBV7-8
CDR3 protein: CASSRTTGKVLYEQYF
CDR3 DNA: TGTGCCAGCAGCCGGACCACAGGGAAGGTCCTATACGAGCAGTACTTC

J gene: TRBJ2-7
D gene: TRBD1
clone size: -
V gene: TRBV28
CDR3 protein: CASSLGTGIYEQYF
CDR3 DNA: TGTGCCAGCAGTTTAGGGACAGGGATCTACGAGCAGTACTTC

J gene: TRBJ1-1
D gene: -
clone size: few
V gene: TRBV6-5
CDR3 protein: CASRGVNTEAFF
CDR3 DNA: TGTGCCAGCCGCGGCGTGAACACTGAAGCTTTCTTT

J gene: TRBJ2-2
D gene: TRBD2
clone size: few
V gene: TRBV27
CDR3 protein: CASSSLGPGLAATGELFF
CDR3 DNA: TGTGCCAGCAGTTCGCTGGGACCGGGACTAGCGGCAACCGGGGAGCTGTTTTTT

J gene: TRBJ2-7
D gene: TRBD2
clone size: -
V gene: TRBV29-1
CDR3 protein: CSALRMVAGVYEQYF
CDR3 DNA: TGCAGCGCCCTAAGGATGGTAGCGGGAGTTTACGAGCAGTACTTC

J gene: TRBJ2-7
D gene: TRBD1
clone size: -
V gene: TRBV29-1
CDR3 protein: CSVGTGGTYEQYF
CDR3 DNA: TGCAGCGTTGGGACAGGGGGGACCTACGAGCAGTACTTC

J gene: TRBJ2-1
D gene: TRBD1
clone size: -
V gene: TRBV29-1
CDR3 protein: CSVLTGQGQVEQFF
CDR3 DNA: TGCAGCGTTTTAACGGGACAGGGTCAGGTCGAGCAGTTCTTC

J gene: TRBJ1-6
D gene: -
clone size: -
V gene: TRBV6-5
CDR3 protein: CASSPGGRSHSPLHF
CDR3 DNA: TGTGCCAGCAGTCCCGGGGGACGTTCTCACTCACCCCTCCACTTT

J gene: TRBJ2-7
D gene: TRBD1
clone size: few
V gene: TRBV18
CDR3 protein: CASSRTGYSDISSYEQYF
CDR3 DNA: TGTGCCAGCTCACGGACAGGGTATAGCGATATCTCCTCCTACGAGCAGTACTTC